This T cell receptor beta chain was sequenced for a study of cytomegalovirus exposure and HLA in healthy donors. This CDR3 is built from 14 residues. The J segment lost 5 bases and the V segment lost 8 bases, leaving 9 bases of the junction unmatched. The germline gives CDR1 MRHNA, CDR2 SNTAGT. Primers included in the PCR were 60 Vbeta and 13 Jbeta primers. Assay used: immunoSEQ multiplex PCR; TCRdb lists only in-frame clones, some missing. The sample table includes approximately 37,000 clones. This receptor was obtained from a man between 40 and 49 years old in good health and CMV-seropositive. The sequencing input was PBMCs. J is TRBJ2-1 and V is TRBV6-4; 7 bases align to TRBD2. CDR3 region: CASGRAGEDNEQFF. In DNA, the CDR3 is TGTGCCAGCGGAAGGGCGGGAGAAGACAATGAGCAGTTCTTC.